This TCR beta chain was identified in a study of lymphopenia after photon versus proton radiotherapy. In the case of this clone: The antigen is unknown.

Sequencing used immunoSEQ multiplex PCR; TCRdb keeps in-frame clones, though not all of them. The sample records about 65,000 clones, about 87% being singletons. Points from the study as a whole: After lymphocyte nadir, photon-treated repertoires showed oligoclonal expansion, especially CD8+ Temra. Authors raise, but do not show, better survival with proton therapy. A bigger post-nadir fall in TCR diversity correlated inversely with survival time in deceased patients. Proton therapy kept repertoires fairly stable, unlike photons, which gained effector/memory cells.

Per the germline V gene, CDR1 is MNHEY and CDR2 is SMNVEV (reference sequence). The CDR3 has 13 amino acids. Trimming cost V 3 bases and J 5 bases; bases outside gene matches: 2. J is TRBJ2-7 and V is TRBV27, with TRBD2 matching 9 bases. This TCR came from an elderly man with esophageal cancer. The sample was peripheral blood, taken from a patient treated with proton-based radiotherapy. DNA for the CDR3: TGTGCCAGCAGTTTCCTAGCGGGGCACGAGCAGTACTTC. It encodes CASSFLAGHEQYF.